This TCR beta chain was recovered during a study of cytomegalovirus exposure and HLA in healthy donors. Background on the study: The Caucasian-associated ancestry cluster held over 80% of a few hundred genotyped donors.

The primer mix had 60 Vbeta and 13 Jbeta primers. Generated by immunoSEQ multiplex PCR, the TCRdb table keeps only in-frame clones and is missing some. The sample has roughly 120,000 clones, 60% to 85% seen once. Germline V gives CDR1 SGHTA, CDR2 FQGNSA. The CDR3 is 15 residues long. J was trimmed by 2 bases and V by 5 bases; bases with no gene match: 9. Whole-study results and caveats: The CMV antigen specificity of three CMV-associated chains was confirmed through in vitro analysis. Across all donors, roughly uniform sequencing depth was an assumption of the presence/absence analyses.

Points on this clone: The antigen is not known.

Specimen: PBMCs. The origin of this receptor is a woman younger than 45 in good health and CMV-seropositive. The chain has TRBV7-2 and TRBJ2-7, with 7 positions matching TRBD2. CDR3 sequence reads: CASSPQPLAAYEQYF. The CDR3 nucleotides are TGTGCCAGCAGCCCCCAACCTCTAGCGGCCTACGAGCAGTACTTC. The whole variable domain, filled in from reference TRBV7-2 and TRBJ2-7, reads GAGVSQSPSNKVTEKGKDVELRCDPISGHTALYWYRQSLGQGLEFLIYFQGNSAPDKSGLPSDRFSAERTGGSVSTLTIQRTQQEDSAVYLCASSPQPLAAYEQYFGPGTRLTVT.